This entry features one T cell receptor (beta chain) sequence. These data are taken from a study of blood T cell repertoires in COVID-19. TCRdb's copy holds only in-frame clones and misses some; the assay was immunoSEQ multiplex PCR. This table has tens of thousands of clones, roughly 76% appearing once. The CDR3 extends over 16 amino acids. In germline, CDR1 is MNHEY, CDR2 SVGAGI. Trimming cost V 0 bases and J 5 bases; bases outside gene matches: 5. This clonotype was obtained from an elderly man with COVID-19, enrolled during active disease. The chain links TRBV6-5 to TRBJ1-2; 11 positions match TRBD1. The specimen was peripheral blood. CDR3 in amino acids: CASSYSRTGGGYGYTF. As DNA, the CDR3 is TGTGCCAGCAGTTACTCGAGGACAGGGGGCGGGTATGGCTACACCTTC.